This TCR beta chain was retrieved from a study of human T cells and chemical hapten exposure. This clonotype was recorded at least ten times. Its antigen is still unknown. Each CDR3 protein is one row after TCRdb ran MiXCR on the RACE reads. The sample gives tens of thousands of distinct CDR3 sequences, around 10% of which show up once; over 2% is in the top ten. Specified time point: patch test 2, 6 weeks after DPC sensitization. Treatment defined: therapeutic diphenylcyclopropenone sensitization with weekly scalp DPC. The study, taken as a whole, reports: DPC sensitization did not alter TCRs above 1 in 1000 frequency. Expanded TCR counts at PT1 were positively correlated with the patch test score.

The CDR3 runs 12 residues. Germline values: CDR1 MNHEY, CDR2 SVGAGI. V lost 3 bases, J lost 10 bases, and 12 bases lay in between. This material consisted of whole blood, taken in connection with sensitization to the hapten diphenylcyclopropenone (DPC). The clonotype comes from a man between 35 and 55 years old with alopecia areata. Some clones in this sample may be carry-over from other donors' samples. The chain has TRBV6-5 and TRBJ1-1; TRBD1 is a possible D gene (5 bases). CDR3 in amino acids: CASSYGQGRAFF. CDR3 nucleotide sequence: TGTGCCAGCAGTTATGGGCAGGGTAGAGCTTTCTTT.